Listed below are T cell receptor beta chains from one sample, sequenced in a study of T cells in Graves' hyperthyroidism and ophthalmopathy. TCRdb re-derived calls from the multiplex PCR reads in MiXCR, one entry per CDR3 protein. The table shows roughly 840,000 distinct CDR3 sequences, with approximately 40% occurring only once. Sequences were obtained from blood. The origin of the receptors is a man younger than 30 with Graves' hyperthyroidism. Each CDR3 is given without its conserved first and last residue.

j_call,v_call,cdr3_aa
TRBJ2-5,TRBV4-2,ASSQPGLAEETQY
TRBJ1-2,TRBV9,ASRHPRAHVSNYGYT
TRBJ1-2,TRBV7-2,ASSLGPGSGYT
TRBJ1-2,TRBV7-6,ASSTRPLWTDGYT
TRBJ1-4,TRBV7-6,ASSQFTADNQLF
TRBJ2-1,TRBV15,ATNNPQGLGIDEQF
TRBJ1-1,TRBV10-3,AISESSQGFLAF
TRBJ1-6,TRBV5-1,ASSADDRGNSPLH
TRBJ2-7,TRBV10-2,ASSPPGERSEQY
TRBJ1-4,TRBV2,ASSDAGQELHEKLF
TRBJ2-7,TRBV10-3,ASSPGVSIDEQY
TRBJ2-7,TRBV25-1,ASRTGQGEQY
TRBJ2-7,TRBV29-1,SSSGEGSYEQY
TRBJ2-2,TRBV5-1,ASSLAWGYTGELF
TRBJ2-2,TRBV9,ASSFRERGGTGELF
TRBJ1-6,TRBV5-1,ASRLDRVDSPLH
TRBJ1-5,TRBV7-8,ASSLLLRNQPQH
TRBJ2-2,TRBV20-1,SAIGTSGGRTGELF
TRBJ1-1,TRBV7-2,ASSLEGVEAF
TRBJ2-7,TRBV6-5,ASRGRTSASYEQY
TRBJ2-7,TRBV5-8,ASSYVNSYEQY
TRBJ2-7,TRBV2,ASKLAGGYSYEQY
TRBJ2-7,TRBV10-2,ASSEPQGSWEQY
TRBJ1-1,TRBV6-1,ASSDSIEAF
TRBJ1-4,TRBV7-9,ASSTTGGEKLF
TRBJ1-5,TRBV9,ASSVGTDRNQPQH
TRBJ1-4,TRBV27,ASSLGRAGEKLF
TRBJ1-2,TRBV7-8,ASSLDSGVGYT
TRBJ2-5,TRBV2,ASSRQVVETQY
TRBJ2-2,TRBV9,ASSVEAGGTGELF
TRBJ1-6,TRBV6-6,ASSDSGQGYSPLH
TRBJ2-2,TRBV9,ASTGPPHHGELF
TRBJ1-2,TRBV12-3/TRBV12-4,ASSLIAGTGTFYGYT
TRBJ1-1,TRBV6-5,ASSVYGQAEAF
TRBJ2-7,TRBV5-8,ASSLGGGDSYEQY
TRBJ2-2,TRBV7-2,ASSFQRLNGELF
TRBJ2-5,TRBV12-3/TRBV12-4,ASRQTRGGGGETQY
TRBJ1-4,TRBV7-2,ASSLNGVNEKLF
TRBJ1-1,TRBV2,ASSLRQNTEAI
TRBJ2-7,TRBV20-1,SGEGEGYEQY
TRBJ2-7,TRBV5-1,ASSLTGQGGYEQY
TRBJ1-4,TRBV7-8,ASSARGQKLF
TRBJ1-3,TRBV12-3/TRBV12-4,ASTGTFGNTIY
TRBJ1-1,TRBV2,ASGGQGNTEAF
TRBJ2-2,TRBV7-2,ASSPQGSHTGELF